This is a list of T cell receptor beta chains from one sample in a study of blood T cell repertoires in COVID-19. Using immunoSEQ multiplex PCR, the repertoire was profiled, and TCRdb retains in-frame clones only, with some absent. The sample contains 70,000 or so clones, around 87% of which appear only once. Sequencing used peripheral blood. These receptors all stem from a woman aged 80 or over with active or convalescent COVID-19. Both conserved end residues are part of each CDR3. Fields, in order: CDR3 length, D gene, J gene, V gene, clone size, CDR3 protein, CDR3 DNA. The D gene is left open where the match is weak. Clone size is given for some rows only: seen once, a few or many times, or a class if the clone is expanded.

>16|NA|TRBJ2-3|TRBV9|NA
CASSVVTGEVGDTQYF
TGTGCCAGCAGCGTAGTAACGGGGGAGGTCGGAGATACGCAGTATTTT
>15|TRBD1|TRBJ1-3|TRBV9|NA
CASSGGQSSGNTIYF
TGTGCCAGCAGCGGGGGACAGAGCTCTGGAAACACCATATATTTT
>15|TRBD1|TRBJ1-2|TRBV12-5|NA
CASGSKTGLSYGYTF
TGTGCTAGTGGTTCGAAGACAGGGTTGAGCTATGGCTACACCTTC
>12|TRBD2|TRBJ2-1|TRBV19|NA
CATGLGYNEQFF
TGTGCCACTGGACTAGGCTACAATGAGCAGTTCTTC
>13|NA|TRBJ1-2|TRBV7-4|NA
CASSLGLTYGYTF
TGTGCCAGCAGCTTGGGACTTACTTATGGCTACACCTTC
>13|NA|TRBJ1-1|TRBV10-3|NA
CAITSDGRGEAFF
TGTGCCATCACCAGTGATGGACGGGGTGAAGCTTTCTTT
>15|NA|TRBJ1-2|TRBV7-8|NA
CASSRGGTYNYGYTF
TGTGCCAGCAGCCGGGGGGGGACCTATAACTATGGCTACACCTTC
>15|TRBD1|TRBJ1-4|TRBV28|NA
CASSLNRGLYEKLFF
TGTGCCAGCAGTCTAAACAGGGGGCTTTATGAAAAACTGTTTTTT
>13|TRBD1|TRBJ1-1|TRBV18|NA
CASSSTGLTEAFF
TGTGCCAGCTCATCGACAGGGCTCACTGAAGCTTTCTTT
>12|NA|TRBJ2-5|TRBV6-7|NA
CASPRTEETQYF
TGTGCCAGCCCGCGGACAGAAGAGACCCAGTACTTC
>15|TRBD2|TRBJ2-7|TRBV28|NA
CASSFSSGGVGEQYF
TGTGCCAGCAGTTTTTCCTCCGGGGGGGTTGGTGAGCAGTACTTC
>15|NA|TRBJ1-1|TRBV6-5|NA
CASSPYARRGTEAFF
TGTGCCAGCAGCCCCTATGCCAGGAGAGGGACTGAAGCTTTCTTT
>17|NA|TRBJ1-4|TRBV7-2|NA
CASSLVAGYATNEKLFF
TGTGCCAGCAGCTTAGTTGCAGGTTATGCAACTAATGAAAAACTGTTTTTT
>16|TRBD1|TRBJ1-2|TRBV7-2|NA
CASSLGPGQNLYGYTF
TGTGCCAGCAGCTTAGGTCCGGGACAGAACCTCTATGGCTACACCTTC
>13|NA|TRBJ1-2|TRBV4-3|NA
CASSLTGNSGYTF
TGCGCCAGCAGCCTAACAGGGAATAGTGGCTACACCTTC
>15|NA|TRBJ1-5|TRBV15|NA
CATSREPRGNQPQHF
TGTGCCACCAGCAGAGAACCCCGGGGCAATCAGCCCCAGCATTTT
>16|NA|TRBJ2-2|TRBV7-2|NA
CASSLVPTGNTGELFF
TGTGCCAGCAGCTTAGTACCCACAGGGAACACCGGGGAGCTGTTTTTT
>14|NA|TRBJ2-7|TRBV11-2|NA
CASSSYVDSYEQYF
TGTGCCAGCAGCTCATACGTGGACAGCTACGAGCAGTACTTC
>13|NA|TRBJ2-1|TRBV6-5|NA
CASITTGSGEQFF
TGTGCCAGCATAACCACAGGGTCCGGTGAGCAGTTCTTC
>15|TRBD1|TRBJ1-3|TRBV29-1|NA
CSVAEGQGPFNTIYF
TGCAGCGTTGCTGAGGGACAGGGCCCTTTTAACACCATATATTTT
>15|TRBD2|TRBJ2-1|TRBV2|NA
CASSDSGGYYNEQFF
TGTGCCAGCAGTGATAGCGGGGGCTATTACAATGAGCAGTTCTTC
>12|TRBD1|TRBJ1-2|TRBV29-1|once
CSVATGGYGYTF
TGCAGCGTAGCGACAGGGGGCTATGGCTACACCTTC
>11|NA|TRBJ2-3|TRBV7-2|few
CASSLPDTQYF
TGTGCCAGCAGCTTACCTGATACGCAGTATTTT
>16|NA|TRBJ1-2|TRBV5-4|NA
CASSFPAGRDNYGYTF
TGTGCCAGCAGCTTCCCCGCGGGCCGGGATAACTATGGCTACACCTTC
>18|NA|TRBJ2-7|TRBV7-9|NA
CASSPTNRQALNPYEQYF
TGTGCCAGCAGCCCTACAAACAGACAGGCCCTTAATCCTTACGAGCAGTACTTC
>17|TRBD2|TRBJ2-1|TRBV5-1|NA
CASSLKYSGGDYNEQFF
TGCGCCAGCAGCTTGAAATATAGCGGGGGGGACTACAATGAGCAGTTCTTC
>16|NA|TRBJ2-3|TRBV7-9|once
CASSLYHNRKTDTQYF
TGTGCCAGCAGCTTATACCACAACCGCAAAACAGATACGCAGTATTTT
>14|TRBD1|TRBJ1-2|TRBV19|NA
CASSIITGGVGYTF
TGTGCCAGTAGTATCATTACAGGGGGCGTTGGCTACACCTTC
>15|NA|TRBJ2-7|TRBV7-8|NA
CASSLDVPSSYEQYF
TGTGCCAGCAGCTTAGATGTCCCTAGCTCCTACGAGCAGTACTTC
>11|NA|TRBJ2-7|TRBV19|NA
CASSPGNEQYF
TGTGCCAGTAGTCCGGGGAACGAGCAGTACTTC
>15|NA|TRBJ1-2|TRBV5-6|once
CASSLGVQDNYGYTF
TGTGCCAGCAGCTTGGGAGTACAGGACAACTATGGCTACACCTTC
>13|TRBD1|TRBJ1-6|TRBV7-9|NA
CASSWTGSSPLHF
TGTGCCAGCAGCTGGACAGGGAGTTCACCCCTCCACTTT
>16|NA|TRBJ1-5|TRBV7-9|NA
CANFLQGKYSNQPQHF
TGTGCCAACTTCCTACAGGGAAAATATAGCAATCAGCCCCAGCATTTT
>15|TRBD2|TRBJ2-3|TRBV6-5|few
CASSFPSGGADTQYF
TGTGCCAGCAGTTTCCCTAGCGGGGGTGCAGATACGCAGTATTTT
>14|NA|TRBJ1-6|TRBV10-3|NA
CAISEAVGDSPLHF
TGTGCCATCAGTGAGGCGGTCGGGGATTCACCCCTCCACTTT
>13|NA|TRBJ1-5|TRBV7-2|NA
CASSFRMSQPQHF
TGTGCCAGCAGCTTCAGGATGAGTCAGCCCCAGCATTTT
>16|TRBD2|TRBJ2-1|TRBV7-6|NA
CASSSPQRGGHYEQFF
TGTGCCAGCAGCTCCCCACAACGCGGGGGGCACTATGAGCAGTTCTTC
>16|TRBD2|TRBJ2-3|TRBV7-3|NA
CASSSGGLDSTDTQYF
TGTGCCAGCAGCTCCGGCGGACTAGACTCCACAGATACGCAGTATTTT
>18|NA|TRBJ2-6|TRBV3-1/TRBV3-2|NA
CASSPLGGQRSGANVLTF
TGTGCCAGCAGCCCTCTCGGGGGGCAACGTTCTGGGGCCAACGTCCTGACTTTC
>13|NA|TRBJ1-1|TRBV4-1|NA
CASSHQEGGGAFF
TGCGCCAGCAGCCACCAAGAGGGCGGGGGAGCTTTCTTT
>14|NA|TRBJ1-6|TRBV7-9|once
CASSLAQVGGPLHF
TGTGCCAGCAGCTTAGCGCAGGTGGGAGGGCCCCTCCACTTT
>17|TRBD1|TRBJ1-1|TRBV13|NA
CASSFWDNRGANTEAFF
TGTGCCAGCAGCTTTTGGGATAACAGGGGTGCGAACACTGAAGCTTTCTTT
>14|NA|TRBJ2-5|TRBV5-1|NA
CASSLEQGEETQYF
TGCGCCAGCAGCTTGGAACAGGGAGAAGAGACCCAGTACTTC
>13|NA|TRBJ2-7|TRBV2|NA
CASSGGQNYEQYF
TGTGCCAGCAGCGGGGGACAGAACTACGAGCAGTACTTC
>15|NA|TRBJ1-6|TRBV2|NA
CASSETEPYNSPLHF
TGTGCCAGCAGTGAAACTGAGCCCTATAATTCACCCCTCCACTTT
>15|TRBD2|TRBJ2-5|TRBV4-3|NA
CASSRAAGVEETQYF
TGCGCCAGCAGCCGGGCCGCGGGGGTTGAAGAGACCCAGTACTTC
>14|NA|TRBJ2-2|TRBV4-1|NA
CASSQEGSTGELFF
TGCGCCAGCAGCCAAGAGGGCAGCACCGGGGAGCTGTTTTTT
>16|TRBD1|TRBJ2-3|TRBV5-8|NA
CASSQTGTGSTDTQYF
TGTGCCAGCAGCCAGACAGGGACAGGTAGCACAGATACGCAGTATTTT
>15|TRBD2|TRBJ2-7|TRBV10-3|NA
CATLDGGGLSYEQYF
TGTGCCACCCTCGACGGGGGGGGACTTTCCTACGAGCAGTACTTC
>13|NA|TRBJ1-5|TRBV19|NA
CASSTTRGWPQHF
TGTGCCAGTAGTACCACACGGGGATGGCCCCAGCATTTT
>17|TRBD1|TRBJ1-2|TRBV18|NA
CASSPETGDPPHIGYTF
TGTGCCAGCTCACCAGAAACAGGGGATCCCCCGCATATCGGCTACACCTTC
>16|NA|TRBJ1-6|TRBV5-5|NA
CASSVQGGLMGSPLHF
TGTGCCAGCAGCGTCCAAGGGGGTTTGATGGGTTCACCCCTCCACTTT
>18|TRBD1|TRBJ2-6|TRBV9|NA
CASSPVGQGSSGANVLTF
TGTGCCAGCAGCCCAGTGGGACAGGGCAGCTCTGGGGCCAACGTCCTGACTTTC
>15|TRBD1|TRBJ2-7|TRBV9|NA
CASSPRGQGAYEQYF
TGTGCCAGCAGCCCCCGGGGACAGGGGGCGTACGAGCAGTACTTC